This TCR beta chain was recorded in a study of immune cell composition in non-small cell lung cancer. Here immunoSEQ multiplex PCR was the method, and the copy in TCRdb shows in-frame clones only, minus some. The sample yields approximately 11,000 clones, under 65% seen once. This TCR was recovered from a human donor with non-small cell lung cancer. What was sequenced was lung tumor tissue.

The CDR3 loop reads CASSLPPGVLFF. DNA of the CDR3: TGTGCCAGCAGCCTCCCCCCGGGAGTACTGTTCTTC. The chain links TRBV7-2 to TRBJ2-1, with a weak D call TRBD2 (6 bases). Germline CDR1 reads SGHTA; CDR2 reads FQGNSA. Trimming took off 5 bases at V and 15 bases at J, with 17 bases between the two ends. The CDR3 spans 12 residues.